This TCR beta chain came from a study of control samples from healthy donors and cancer patients. The data were produced by immunoSEQ multiplex PCR, yet TCRdb's version contains in-frame clones alone and is incomplete. The sample has roughly 95,000 clones, approximately 91% seen once; the top ten hold roughly 0.9%. The V gene's germline CDR1 is SNHLY and CDR2 FYNNEI. The CDR3 is made up of 15 amino acids. The V and J ends lost 7 bases and 5 bases, in that order; junction bases with no gene match: 12. Specimen: blood. The TCR originated in a woman in her 30s in good health. V usage is TRBV2 and J usage is TRBJ2-7; 9 nucleotides line up with TRBD2. The CDR3 sequence: CASMLLAGKGNEQYF. CDR3 DNA sequence: TGTGCCAGCATGCTGCTAGCGGGAAAGGGAAACGAGCAGTACTTC. Combining the CDR3 with reference TRBV2 and TRBJ2-7 gives the whole variable domain EPEVTQTPSHQVTQMGQEVILRCVPISNHLYFYWYRQILGQKVEFLVSFYNNEISEKSEIFDDQFSVERPDGSNFTLKIRSTKLEDSAMYFCASMLLAGKGNEQYFGPGTRLTVT.